The next 28 T cell receptor beta chains were all read from a single sample in a study of blood T cell repertoires in COVID-19. The data were produced by immunoSEQ multiplex PCR, yet TCRdb's version contains in-frame clones alone and is incomplete. The repertoire includes around 75,000 clones, about 88% of them detected once, and roughly 3.9% sits in the top ten. Sequenced sample: peripheral blood. The receptors here all came from a man between 65 and 85 years old with active COVID-19.

V gene TRBV7-8 combines with J gene TRBJ2-3, with TRBD2 identical over 14 bases. This CDR3 has 17 residues. Germline trimming cut 1 base from V and 2 bases from J; bases unmatched to any gene: 2. Germline CDR1 is SGHVS and CDR2 is FQNEAQ. For the CDR3, the DNA is TGTGCCAGCAGCTTAGGGGGACTAGCGGGAGTCACAGATACGCAGTATTTT. Its protein is CASSLGGLAGVTDTQYF.

This clone was observed a handful of times. The genes are TRBV7-2 and TRBJ2-7; 7 bases fit TRBD2. V lost 3 bases, J lost 4 bases, and 6 bases stayed unmatched. The CDR3 extends over 14 amino acids. CDR1 and CDR2 from the germline V gene are SGHTA and FQGNSA. The CDR3 spells CASSLGGRWYEQYF. The CDR3 DNA reads TGTGCCAGCAGCTTGGGCGGGAGATGGTACGAGCAGTACTTC.

The gene calls are TRBV7-7 and TRBJ2-2; possible D gene TRBD1, 6 bases. In germline, CDR1 is SSHAT, CDR2 FNYEAQ (reference sequence). The CDR3 totals 12 residues. The CDR3 region is CATQGTPGELFF. In nucleotides, the CDR3 is TGTGCTACCCAGGGGACCCCCGGGGAGCTGTTTTTT. The full variable domain, in which reference TRBV7-7 and TRBJ2-2 provide the parts outside the CDR3, is GAGVSQSPRYKVTKRGQDVTLRCDPISSHATLYWYQQALGQGPEFLTYFNYEAQPDKSGLPSDRFSAERPEGSISTLTIQRTEQRDSAMYRCATQGTPGELFFGEGSRLTVL.

V and J are TRBV11-1 and TRBJ1-2; weak D call: TRBD1 (5 bases). The CDR3 sequence is 16 residues long. V was shortened by 0 bases and J by 2 bases, with 13 bases between the two germline ends. Per germline, CDR1 SGHAT and CDR2 FQDESV (reference sequence). The CDR3 is CASSLASTGSNYGYTF. CDR3 DNA: TGTGCCAGCAGCTTAGCCAGCACAGGTTCAAACTATGGCTACACCTTC. Using reference TRBV11-1 and TRBJ1-2 for the parts outside the CDR3, the full variable domain is EAEVAQSPRYKITEKSQAVAFWCDPISGHATLYWYRQILGQGPELLVQFQDESVVDDSQLPKDRFSAERLKGVDSTLKIQPAELGDSAMYLCASSLASTGSNYGYTFGSGTRLTVV.

This chain links TRBV10-2 with TRBJ2-7; 7 nucleotides match TRBD2. V gave up 6 bases and J gave up 6 bases; unmatched junction bases: 14. The CDR3 spans 15 residues. Germline V gives CDR1 WSHSY, CDR2 SAAADI. The DNA for the CDR3 is TGCGCCAGCAGCCGCGGGGGACGCCCGGGTCCCGAGCAGTACTTC. Translation gives CASSRGGRPGPEQYF.

V usage is TRBV5-1 and J usage is TRBJ2-1; D uncertain. The CDR3 runs to 13 residues. Germline CDR1 reads SGHRS; CDR2 reads YFSETQ. The V end was cut by 3 bases, the J end by 0 bases, with 4 bases between. The CDR3 region has the DNA TGCGCCAGCAGCTATAGCTCCTACAATGAGCAGTTCTTC. Its translation is CASSYSSYNEQFF. The variable domain in full, completed from reference TRBV5-1 and TRBJ2-1, reads KAGVTQTPRYLIKTRGQQVTLSCSPISGHRSVSWYQQTPGQGLQFLFEYFSETQRNKGNFPGRFSGRQFSNSRSEMNVSTLELGDSALYLCASSYSSYNEQFFGPGTRLTVL.

The chain uses TRBV2 and TRBJ2-7; D is possibly TRBD1 (6 bases). Germline assignment: CDR1 SNHLY and CDR2 FYNNEI. The CDR3 runs to 14 residues. Trimming stripped 6 bases from V and 0 bases from J, with 12 bases between. CDR3 residues: CASRGAGSSYEQYF. Here the CDR3 DNA reads TGTGCCAGCAGGGGGGCAGGGAGCTCCTACGAGCAGTACTTC.

V gene TRBV6-6 combines with J gene TRBJ1-2; 7 nucleotides align to TRBD1. The CDR3 runs 14 residues. Germline V lookup: CDR1 MNHNY, CDR2 SVGAGI (reference sequence). The ends lost 6 bases at V and 4 bases at J; junction bases unmatched: 8. The CDR3 loop reads CASSLQGGGYGYTF. The CDR3 DNA sequence: TGTGCCAGCAGCCTCCAGGGGGGAGGCTATGGCTACACCTTC.

The chain links TRBV7-6 to TRBJ2-3; D may be TRBD1 (5 bases). The V gene lost 1 base and the J gene lost 3 bases, with 17 bases spanning the gap. This CDR3 spans 17 amino acids. Germline lookup yields CDR1 SGHVS and CDR2 FNYEAQ. The CDR3 DNA reads TGTGCCAGCAGCTTAGGCCCCATAGGGGTCGGGACAGATACGCAGTATTTT. It encodes CASSLGPIGVGTDTQYF.

The chain links TRBV11-3 to TRBJ2-7; a weak D match, TRBD2 (7 bases). Trimming removed 0 bases at V and 6 bases at J, with 15 bases between. This CDR3 comprises 15 residues. From germline, CDR1 is SGHNT and CDR2 YENEEA. CDR3 nucleotides: TGTGCCAGCAGCTTAGAGGGTGGCGGGGGCACCGAGCAGTACTTC. The encoded protein is CASSLEGGGGTEQYF. The whole variable domain, remainder taken from reference TRBV11-3 and TRBJ2-7, is EAGVVQSPRYKIIEKKQPVAFWCNPISGHNTLYWYLQNLGQGPELLIRYENEEAVDDSQLPKDRFSAERLKGVDSTLKIQPAELGDSAVYLCASSLEGGGGTEQYFGPGTRLTVT.

V gene TRBV9 combines with J gene TRBJ2-3; the D gene is possibly TRBD1 (5 bases). CDR1 is SGDLS and CDR2 is YYNGEE in the germline V gene. V was trimmed by 0 bases and J by 4 bases, leaving 15 bases between them. The CDR3 contains 16 residues. The CDR3 here is CASSVEAGLGPDTQYF. DNA of the CDR3: TGTGCCAGCAGCGTAGAGGCAGGGTTGGGCCCAGATACGCAGTATTTT.

The chain employs TRBV30 and TRBJ2-5; 16 nucleotides line up with TRBD2. This CDR3 has 16 residues. Trimming removed 2 bases from V and 5 bases from J; junction bases left unmatched: 5. The germline CDR1 and CDR2 sequences are GTSNPN and SVGIG (reference sequence). The CDR3 sequence is CAWSPGLAGGSETQYF. In DNA form, the CDR3 reads TGTGCCTGGAGTCCGGGACTAGCGGGGGGGTCGGAGACCCAGTACTTC.

This rearrangement joins TRBV12-5 to TRBJ1-2; D unresolved. CDR3 length equals 17 residues. CDR1 is LGHNT and CDR2 is FRNRAP in the germline V gene. V was shortened by 0 bases and J by 0 bases, with 14 bases between the two germline ends. CDR3 sequence reads: CASGLVLGKGANYGYTF. For the CDR3, the DNA is TGTGCTAGTGGTTTGGTACTAGGGAAGGGAGCTAACTATGGCTACACCTTC. The complete variable domain, with remaining parts taken from reference TRBV12-5 and TRBJ1-2, reads DARVTQTPRHKVTEMGQEVTMRCQPILGHNTVFWYRQTMMQGLELLAYFRNRAPLDDSGMPKDRFSAEMPDATLATLKIQPSEPRDSAVYFCASGLVLGKGANYGYTFGSGTRLTVV.

This clone showed up just a few times. The gene calls are TRBV4-2 and TRBJ2-7; 7 nucleotides line up with TRBD2. The V gene's germline CDR1 is LGHNA and CDR2 YNFKEQ. V trimming: 1 base; J trimming: 3 bases; junction bases outside the gene matches: 6. The CDR3 runs 15 residues. CDR3 sequence reads: CASSQVGGGNYEQYF. CDR3 DNA sequence: TGTGCCAGCAGCCAAGTGGGGGGGGGAAACTACGAGCAGTACTTC.

This clone has just a few counts. The rearrangement joins TRBV24-1 to TRBJ2-1, with D uncertain. The CDR3 runs to 14 residues. Between the trimmed V and J ends, which lost 4 bases and 4 bases, there was a span of 10 bases. Per the germline V gene, CDR1 is KGHDR and CDR2 is SFDVKD. CDR3 amino acids: CATSDPTSYNEQFF. The CDR3 bases are TGTGCCACCAGTGACCCCACGAGTTACAATGAGCAGTTCTTC.

The chain couples TRBV7-2 to TRBJ2-5, with a possible D match to TRBD2 (6 bases). V was pared by 5 bases and J by 5 bases, with 12 bases between. The CDR3 spans 13 residues. CDR1 is SGHTA and CDR2 is FQGNSA in the germline V gene. The CDR3 spells CASSASAWETQYF. As DNA, the CDR3 is TGTGCCAGCAGCGCTAGCGCTTGGGAGACCCAGTACTTC.

The V call is TRBV5-1, the J call TRBJ2-7; 7 nucleotides align to TRBD2. The CDR3 is 16 residues long. After removal of 0 bases from V and 2 bases from J, the junction contained 8 bases not matched to a gene. CDR1 is SGHRS and CDR2 is YFSETQ in the germline V gene. The CDR3 loop reads CASSLEGGSPPYEQYF. CDR3 nucleotide sequence: TGCGCCAGCAGCTTGGAGGGCGGGAGCCCTCCCTACGAGCAGTACTTC. Supplemented by reference TRBV5-1 and TRBJ2-7, the full variable domain reads KAGVTQTPRYLIKTRGQQVTLSCSPISGHRSVSWYQQTPGQGLQFLFEYFSETQRNKGNFPGRFSGRQFSNSRSEMNVSTLELGDSALYLCASSLEGGSPPYEQYFGPGTRLTVT.

The genes are TRBV4-2 and TRBJ2-7; a weak D match, TRBD2 (6 bases). The CDR3 runs to 14 residues. Germline CDR1 is LGHNA and CDR2 is YNFKEQ. V was clipped by 4 bases and J by 2 bases, with 12 bases between them. The CDR3 protein is CASSPRDSPYEQYF. The CDR3 bases are TGTGCCAGCAGCCCCCGGGACTCACCCTACGAGCAGTACTTC.

The chain has TRBV9 and TRBJ2-7, with 9 bases matching TRBD2. V trimming: 4 bases; J trimming: 4 bases; junction bases outside the gene matches: 6. This CDR3 spans 14 amino acids. Germline V CDR1 and CDR2: SGDLS, YYNGEE. The DNA of the CDR3 is TGTGCCAGCAGCCCGGGTGCGGGAGGGTACGAGCAGTACTTC. Amino acid sequence: CASSPGAGGYEQYF.

CDR3 sequence: CASSPGGYGTDTQYF. The DNA of the CDR3 is TGTGCCAGCAGCCCAGGGGGCTATGGCACAGATACGCAGTATTTT. The chain uses TRBV6-6 and TRBJ2-3, with 8 bases lining up with TRBD1. The germline V gene has CDR1 MNHNY and CDR2 SVGAGI (reference sequence). The CDR3 contains 15 residues. The trim removed 6 bases at V and 1 base at J, leaving 6 bases unmatched.

V is TRBV7-2 and J is TRBJ2-1, with 10 bases matching TRBD2. The CDR3 is 19 amino acids. Germline lookup yields CDR1 SGHTA and CDR2 FQGNSA. The V segment lost 2 bases and the J segment 0 bases; nucleotides outside the gene matches: 10. In DNA form, the CDR3 reads TGTGCCAGCAGCTTAATATGGACTAGCGGTCCGAGCTCCTACAATGAGCAGTTCTTC. Its protein is CASSLIWTSGPSSYNEQFF.

This clone was seen only a few times. The chain joins TRBV15 to TRBJ2-3, with a weak D call TRBD2 (6 bases). The CDR3 has 14 residues. Trimming left V 3 bases short and J 6 bases short, with 13 bases between. Germline V gives CDR1 LNHNV, CDR2 YYDKDF (reference sequence). This CDR3 is CATSRGGSRDTQYF. DNA for the CDR3: TGTGCCACCAGCAGGGGGGGTAGCAGGGATACGCAGTATTTT.

This chain connects TRBV12-3 or TRBV12-4 to TRBJ2-1; 7 bases agree with TRBD2. This CDR3 region has 12 residues. Trimming at V came to 8 bases and at J to 3 bases, leaving 1 base not matched to a gene. The CDR3 loop reads CASGTIYNEQFF. CDR3 nucleotide sequence: TGTGCCAGCGGGACTATCTACAATGAGCAGTTCTTC.

CDR3 DNA: TGTGCCAGCAGCCAAGGCCCGGGGGGGTATGGCTACACCTTC. Translated, it gives CASSQGPGGYGYTF. The chain has TRBV3-1 (or the pseudogene TRBV3-2) and TRBJ1-2, with a weak D call TRBD1 (5 bases). This CDR3 comprises 14 residues. Per the germline V gene, CDR1 is LGHDT and CDR2 is YNNKEL (reference sequence). The ends were cut back, 1 base at V and 5 bases at J, with 11 bases in the middle.

V and J are TRBV24-1 and TRBJ2-1, with TRBD2 matching 7 bases. The germline V gene encodes CDR1 KGHDR and CDR2 SFDVKD. The CDR3 loop spans 16 amino acids. V was pared by 3 bases and J by 0 bases, with 4 bases of the junction left unmatched. CDR3 nucleotides: TGTGCCACCAGTGATCCTAGCGGACGCTCCTACAATGAGCAGTTCTTC. Its protein is CATSDPSGRSYNEQFF.

CDR3 sequence reads: CASSPTQTGWGYSGANVLTF. CDR3 nucleotides: TGTGCCAGCAGCCCAACCCAGACAGGTTGGGGGTACTCTGGGGCCAACGTCCTGACTTTC. The rearrangement links TRBV5-4 to TRBJ2-6, with D perhaps TRBD1 (6 bases). Germline V lookup: CDR1 SGHNT, CDR2 YYREEE (reference sequence). With 4 bases removed from V and 0 bases from J, the gap between germline ends came to 23 bases. This CDR3 region has 20 residues.

The chain joins TRBV3-1 (or the pseudogene TRBV3-2) to TRBJ2-2; no clear D gene. The V gene's germline CDR1 is LGHDT and CDR2 YNNKEL (reference sequence). The CDR3 length is 14 residues. V lost 1 base and J 7 bases, leaving 10 bases between the germline ends. The CDR3 here is CASSQGLPGGELFF. The CDR3 DNA reads as TGTGCCAGCAGCCAAGGACTCCCCGGCGGGGAGCTGTTTTTT.

V gene TRBV6-5 combines with J gene TRBJ1-4; 7 nucleotides line up with TRBD1. This CDR3 contains 14 residues. The V and J ends lost 6 bases and 5 bases, in that order; junction bases with no gene match: 6. CDR1 is MNHEY, CDR2 SVGAGI, per germline. CDR3 in DNA: TGTGCCAGCAGGGGGACACAGGGGAATGAAAAACTGTTTTTT. Its translation: CASRGTQGNEKLFF.